This record looks at one TCR beta chain sequence and its context. The target antigen is unknown. The record originates from a study of Ad26.COV2.S vaccination and SARS-CoV-2 variants. Study as a whole: Intramuscular Ad26.COV2.S at 5x10^10 or 1x10^11 viral particles. Study conclusions and caveats: The study found similar non-spike TCR breadth in vaccine and placebo recipients. Ad26.COV2.S recipients had broader spike-specific TCRs (P = 0.0014).

The protocol was immunoSEQ multiplex PCR, while the TCRdb copy is restricted to in-frame clones and leaves out a portion. Among a few hundred thousand clones, about four fifths were seen once, and the ten largest hold approximately 7%. Regarding treatment: around 19 received Ad26.COV2.S at low or high dose, single or two shots; five or six received placebo; per-sample allocation not given. Specimens were obtained on day 63 following the first vaccine or placebo injection. The vaccine antigen was prefusion-stabilized Wuhan SARS-CoV-2 spike. Sequenced material: peripheral blood, taken in a trial of Ad26.COV2.S vaccine versus placebo. The sequence was collected from a person between 18 and 65 years old who received the Ad26.COV2.S COVID-19 vaccine or a placebo.

CDR3 amino acids: CASSLTRALNNSPLHF. Here the CDR3 DNA reads TGTGCCAGCAGTTTGACCCGGGCACTAAATAATTCACCCCTCCACTTT. The chain links TRBV27 to TRBJ1-6; D gene uncertain. This CDR3 has 16 residues. Trimming removed 3 bases at V and 5 bases at J, with 14 bases between. CDR1 MNHEY and CDR2 SMNVEV come from the germline V gene (reference sequence).